The source of this T cell receptor beta chain is a study of T-cell memory formation after mild COVID-19. General study results and limits: There were some responding clones in pre-infection memory, which suggested that cross-reactive memory had joined. For contracting clones, CD4+ ones sat mainly in CM and EM, CD8+ in EMRA.

TCRdb reprocessed the 5' RACE reads via MiXCR and lists one record per CDR3 protein. This sample has 300,000 to 400,000 distinct CDR3 sequences, with about 21% found just once. Ten or more counts support this clonotype. What it recognizes is unknown. CDR3 length: 19 residues. The ends lost 5 bases at V and 1 base at J; junction bases unmatched: 14. CDR1 and CDR2 (germline): MRHNA, SNTAGT. The TCR was taken from an adult woman who had mild COVID-19 (a few samples of this study predate the infection). Cell type and time point are not known. Material: PBMCs or a T cell subset sorted from them (not recorded which). The genes are TRBV6-4 and TRBJ2-3, with TRBD1 matching 11 bases. In nucleotides, the CDR3 is TGTGCCAGCAGTCTAATCCCCTCCGGGACAGGGGGTGGCACAGATACGCAGTATTTT. Translated: CASSLIPSGTGGGTDTQYF.